These 21 T cell receptor beta chains share one sample of origin, sequenced in a study of T cell responses to AZD1222 COVID-19 vaccine. Using immunoSEQ multiplex PCR, the repertoire was profiled, and TCRdb retains in-frame clones only, with some absent. The sample records about 93,000 clones, roughly 91% being singletons. Sample: peripheral blood, taken on day 0 of MenACWY control vaccination. These receptor sequences come from an adult in good health.

The chain carries TRBV28 and TRBJ2-1; D not certain. The germline CDR1 and CDR2 sequences are MDHEN and SYDVKM. The V gene lost 4 bases and the J gene lost 7 bases, with 8 bases spanning the gap. The CDR3 consists of 12 residues. This CDR3 is CASSSYGNEQFF. The CDR3 coding sequence is TGTGCCAGCAGTTCCTATGGGAATGAGCAGTTCTTC. The full variable domain, its missing parts supplied by reference TRBV28 and TRBJ2-1, is DVKVTQSSRYLVKRTGEKVFLECVQDMDHENMFWYRQDPGLGLRLIYFSYDVKMKEKGDIPEGYSVSREKKERFSLILESASTNQTSMYLCASSSYGNEQFFGPGTRLTVL.

This chain links TRBV9 with TRBJ2-3; 9 nucleotides match TRBD1. The CDR3 sequence is 15 residues long. With 4 bases clipped from V and 5 bases from J, the junction kept 8 bases outside the gene matches. CDR1 SGDLS and CDR2 YYNGEE come from the germline V gene. CDR3: CASSPPTGGGDTQYF. Written as DNA, the CDR3 is TGTGCCAGCAGCCCGCCGACAGGGGGAGGAGATACGCAGTATTTT.

The chain uses TRBV7-2 and TRBJ1-1, with D hard to call. The CDR3 consists of 15 residues. Germline V gene lookup returns CDR1 SGHTA and CDR2 FQGNSA. V lost 1 base and J lost 4, with 13 bases in between. Here the CDR3 reads CASSLGASMGTEAFF. The DNA for the CDR3 is TGTGCCAGCAGCTTAGGGGCCTCTATGGGCACTGAAGCTTTCTTT.

The chain employs TRBV4-3 and TRBJ2-2; 11 nucleotides align to TRBD2. The V gene end was trimmed by 0 bases and the J gene end by 4 bases; junction bases not matched to a gene: 7. CDR3 length: 18 amino acids. CDR1 is LGHNA and CDR2 is YSLEER in the germline V gene. The CDR3 coding sequence is TGCGCCAGCAGCCAAGACCATACTAGCGGGGGTTTCACCGGGGAGCTGTTTTTT. It is translated as CASSQDHTSGGFTGELFF.

The chain recombines TRBV10-1 with TRBJ1-5, with a tentative D call TRBD1 (5 bases). V shed 7 bases and J shed 3 bases, with 19 bases lying between them. This CDR3 region has 16 residues. Germline CDR1 reads WNHNN; CDR2 reads SYGVQD (reference sequence). The CDR3 region has the DNA TGCGCCAGCATTGAATGTGGGGCGCGATTCAATCAGCCCCAGCATTTT. Translation: CASIECGARFNQPQHF.

The chain joins TRBV5-1 to TRBJ1-3; 7 bases map to TRBD1. The junction had 3 bases not matched to a gene; V was cut back by 4 bases and J by 2 bases. The CDR3 has 14 amino acids. The germline V gene encodes CDR1 SGHRS and CDR2 YFSETQ. This CDR3 is CASSTGTAGNTIYF. The CDR3 DNA is TGCGCCAGCAGCACTGGGACAGCTGGAAACACCATATATTTT. Full variable domain (outside the CDR3, taken from reference TRBV5-1 and TRBJ1-3): KAGVTQTPRYLIKTRGQQVTLSCSPISGHRSVSWYQQTPGQGLQFLFEYFSETQRNKGNFPGRFSGRQFSNSRSEMNVSTLELGDSALYLCASSTGTAGNTIYFGEGSWLTVV.

The V and J genes are TRBV2 and TRBJ1-4; no clear D gene. In germline, CDR1 is SNHLY, CDR2 FYNNEI. This CDR3 is built from 11 residues. Trimming removed 7 bases from V and 11 bases from J, with 11 bases in between. CDR3 sequence reads: CASKSQFKLFF. CDR3 DNA: TGTGCCAGCAAGTCCCAGTTTAAACTGTTTTTT. Variable domain in full (rest from reference TRBV2 and TRBJ1-4): EPEVTQTPSHQVTQMGQEVILRCVPISNHLYFYWYRQILGQKVEFLVSFYNNEISEKSEIFDDQFSVERPDGSNFTLKIRSTKLEDSAMYFCASKSQFKLFFGSGTQLSVL.

The chain joins TRBV6-5 to TRBJ1-5; maybe TRBD1 (5 bases). Germline V gene sequence: CDR1 MNHEY, CDR2 SVGAGI. The V gene lost 4 bases and the J gene lost 7 bases, with 11 bases spanning the gap. This CDR3 spans 13 amino acids. The CDR3: CASSWGGGQPQHF. The CDR3 DNA sequence: TGTGCCAGCAGTTGGGGCGGGGGACAGCCCCAGCATTTT.

This rearrangement joins TRBV2 to TRBJ2-5; 9 bases are a match to TRBD2. J gave up 5 bases and V 7 bases, and 14 bases lay outside the gene matches. The germline CDR1 and CDR2 sequences are SNHLY and FYNNEI. This CDR3 comprises 16 residues. CDR3 loop: CASKGSGGIRMETQYF. CDR3 DNA sequence: TGTGCCAGCAAGGGGAGCGGGGGGATTAGAATGGAGACCCAGTACTTC.

V usage is TRBV7-3 and J usage is TRBJ2-7, with TRBD2 matching 11 bases. The CDR3 runs 17 residues. Germline CDR1 is SGHTA and CDR2 is FQGTGA. With 5 bases clipped from V and 6 bases from J, the junction kept 15 bases outside the gene matches. In DNA, the CDR3 is TGTGCCAGCAGCCCTACAGGACTAGCGGGCGGCGGAAGCGAGCAGTACTTC. This gives the protein CASSPTGLAGGGSEQYF.

The chain has TRBV27 and TRBJ2-3; perhaps TRBD1 as D (6 bases). V was clipped by 5 bases and J by 1 base, with 16 bases between them. The CDR3 length is 16 residues. Germline assignment: CDR1 MNHEY and CDR2 SMNVEV (reference sequence). CDR3 DNA: TGTGCCAGCAGTCTCAGGGGCGCTCTTGGCACAGATACGCAGTATTTT. Translated, it gives CASSLRGALGTDTQYF.

The J gene is TRBJ1-4, the V gene TRBV27, with a possible D match to TRBD1 (6 bases). V was cut by 1 base and J by 7 bases, with 10 bases left in between. From germline, CDR1 is MNHEY and CDR2 SMNVEV (reference sequence). CDR3 length: 14 residues. CDR3 bases: TGTGCCAGCAGTTTATTAGGGGGAGGTGAAAAACTGTTTTTT. Encoded protein: CASSLLGGGEKLFF.

This clone was picked up one time. At one end, the junction sequence differs from germline, possibly due to a read error. The rearrangement uses TRBV28 and TRBJ1-1; D is perhaps TRBD1 (6 bases). In germline, CDR1 is MDHEN, CDR2 SYDVKM. This CDR3 has 14 residues. CDR3 in amino acids: CASSDGQLKTEAFF. The DNA for the CDR3 is TGTGCCAGCAGTGACGGACAGTTGAAAACTGAAGCTTTCTTT.

This chain uses TRBV19 with TRBJ1-2; perhaps TRBD1 as D (5 bases). The CDR3 is 18 amino acids. Germline loops: CDR1 LNHDA, CDR2 SQIVND (reference sequence). Between the trimmed V and J ends, which lost 7 bases and 2 bases, there was a span of 26 bases. CDR3 residues: CASTIRLMGEVSNYGYTF. CDR3 bases: TGTGCCAGTACTATCCGATTGATGGGGGAAGTCTCAAACTATGGCTACACCTTC.

V gene TRBV9 combines with J gene TRBJ1-4; TRBD1 is a possible D gene (5 bases). Per germline, CDR1 SGDLS and CDR2 YYNGEE. V was cut by 2 bases and J by 8 bases, with 13 bases left in between. This CDR3 is built from 14 residues. The CDR3 coding sequence is TGTGCCAGCAGCGTGAAGGGGCTTGGAGAAAAACTGTTTTTT. Amino acid sequence: CASSVKGLGEKLFF.

J is TRBJ2-6 and V is TRBV3-1 (or the pseudogene TRBV3-2); D gene uncertain. With 7 bases removed from V and 0 bases from J, the gap between germline ends came to 7 bases. The germline gives CDR1 LGHDT, CDR2 YNNKEL (reference sequence). CDR3 length: 14 amino acids. This CDR3 is CASTVTSGANVLTF. The CDR3 DNA sequence: TGTGCCAGCACCGTCACCTCTGGGGCCAACGTCCTGACTTTC.

V and J are TRBV19 and TRBJ1-2, with D possibly TRBD1 on 6 matching bases. The CDR3 has 14 amino acids. Trimming shortened V by 3 bases and J by 8 bases, and 16 bases separated the two germline ends. Per the germline V gene, CDR1 is LNHDA and CDR2 is SQIVND (reference sequence). This CDR3 is CASSMELRGEGYTF. The CDR3 bases are TGTGCCAGTAGTATGGAGCTCAGGGGAGAGGGCTACACCTTC.

V gene TRBV12-5 combines with J gene TRBJ1-2; D is perhaps TRBD1 (5 bases). This CDR3 has 16 amino acids. Germline assignment: CDR1 LGHNT and CDR2 FRNRAP. V was shortened by 5 bases and J by 4 bases, with 20 bases between the two germline ends. CDR3 nucleotide sequence: TGTGCTAGTGGTATCCCCGACTACAGGAGGATCTATGGCTACACCTTC. It yields the protein CASGIPDYRRIYGYTF.

The chain recombines TRBV29-1 with TRBJ2-2, with D tentatively TRBD1 (6 bases). CDR1 and CDR2 (germline): SQVTM, ANQGSEA. The CDR3 contains 14 residues. V dropped 5 bases and J dropped 1 base, with 11 bases sitting between them. CDR3: CSVYRVGNTGELFF. The CDR3 region has the DNA TGCAGCGTTTACAGGGTGGGGAACACCGGGGAGCTGTTTTTT.

The V and J genes are TRBV19 and TRBJ2-1, with TRBD2 identical over 8 bases. The CDR3 is 14 amino acids. CDR1 and CDR2 from the germline V gene are LNHDA and SQIVND (reference sequence). V gave up 5 bases and J gave up 8 bases; unmatched junction bases: 8. The DNA for the CDR3 is TGTGCCAGTAGTTCGGGCGGGGGGATGGATGAGCAGTTCTTC. This translates into CASSSGGGMDEQFF.

The chain joins TRBV11-3 to TRBJ2-7, with D perhaps matching TRBD1 (5 bases). The CDR3 runs 15 residues. V lost 3 bases to trimming and J lost 0 bases, with 12 bases between them. Germline values: CDR1 SGHNT, CDR2 YENEEA. The CDR3 here is CASSLGRQASYEQYF. The CDR3 DNA reads as TGTGCCAGCAGCTTGGGGCGGCAGGCCTCCTACGAGCAGTACTTC.